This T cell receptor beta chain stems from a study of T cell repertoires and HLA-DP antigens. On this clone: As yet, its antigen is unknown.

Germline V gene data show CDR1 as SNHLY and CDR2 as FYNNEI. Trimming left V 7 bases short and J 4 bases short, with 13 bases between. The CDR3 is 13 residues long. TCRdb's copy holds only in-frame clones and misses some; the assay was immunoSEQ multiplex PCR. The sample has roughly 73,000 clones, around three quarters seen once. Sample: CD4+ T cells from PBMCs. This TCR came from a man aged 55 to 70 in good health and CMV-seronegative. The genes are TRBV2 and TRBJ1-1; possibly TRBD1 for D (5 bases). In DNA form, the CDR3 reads TGTGCCAGCACCTACCCCAGGGCCACTGAAGCTTTCTTT. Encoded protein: CASTYPRATEAFF.